Below, 27 T cell receptor beta chains from the same sample are listed, as sequenced in a study of T-cell reconstitution after alpha-beta-depleted transplantation in children. As it was prepared, the TCRbeta library received unique molecular identifiers. TCRdb reanalysed the PCR reads using MiXCR and keeps one entry per CDR3 protein. Altogether fewer than 550,000 distinct CDR3 sequences are present, about 10% being singletons, with the ten largest covering around 15%. The input for sequencing was PBMCs, mostly from graft donor cells, taken 180 days after TCRalphabeta/CD19-depleted stem cell transplant. These receptors were taken from a female patient aged 2-10 years who had a stem cell transplant for aplastic anemia, so the T cells may come from the graft donor.

This clonotype was counted between two and nine times. The DNA is left out, because the CDR3 cannot be placed on it with certainty; the CDR3 is given as TCRdb lists it. The chain employs TRBV21-1 and TRBJ2-7; TRBD2, the table's D call, was not compared with the DNA. TRBV21-1 is a documented pseudogene. Including both end residues, the CDR3 is 18 amino acids long. CDR3 protein: CASSKVGMGSLETYEQYV.

This clonotype was observed a few times. This sequence joins TRBV7-2 and TRBJ2-3; D possibly corresponds to TRBD2 (5 bases). This CDR3 comprises 14 residues. Germline lookup yields CDR1 SGHTA and CDR2 FQGNSA. Trimming cost V 7 bases and J 0 bases, with 11 bases left between them. CDR3 residues: CASTLSGSTDTQYF. CDR3 bases: TGTGCCAGCACCCTAAGCGGTAGCACAGATACGCAGTATTTT.

V and J are TRBV29-1 and TRBJ1-4; D perhaps matches TRBD1 (5 bases). CDR3 size: 14 residues. Germline values: CDR1 SQVTM, CDR2 ANQGSEA. Trimming took 4 bases from V and 3 from J, leaving 12 bases between them. CDR3 loop: CSVVEGRSNEKLFF. As DNA, the CDR3 is TGCAGCGTTGTGGAGGGGAGGTCTAATGAAAAACTGTTTTTT.

CDR3 amino acids: CASSSNPEQGSSAFF. CDR3 DNA sequence: TGTGCCAGCAGTTCTAACCCTGAACAGGGCTCATCAGCTTTCTTT. The rearrangement links TRBV28 to TRBJ1-1, with D tentatively TRBD1 (6 bases). The V end lost 4 bases, the J end lost 10 bases, and 22 bases lay between the germline ends. CDR3 length: 15 amino acids. Per germline, CDR1 MDHEN and CDR2 SYDVKM.

A few counts support this clonotype. The rearrangement uses TRBV29-1 and TRBJ2-7, with a tentative D call TRBD1 (6 bases). The germline gives CDR1 SQVTM, CDR2 ANQGSEA. This CDR3 is built from 10 residues. V was trimmed by 5 bases and J by 6 bases, leaving 8 bases between them. CDR3 nucleotides: TGCAGCGTTTGCAGGGGCGAGCAGTACGTC. It codes for CSVCRGEQYV.

In its sample, this clonotype was seen many times. This chain joins TRBV5-1 and TRBJ2-1, with 8 positions matching TRBD2. Germline V gives CDR1 SGHRS, CDR2 YFSETQ. The J segment lost 6 bases and the V segment lost 0 bases, leaving 11 bases of the junction unmatched. The CDR3 is 17 amino acids. The CDR3 nucleotides are TGCGCCAGCAGCTTGGATCTTCAGCGGGAGTTATCCAATGAGCAGTTCTTC. Protein product: CASSLDLQRELSNEQFF.

The chain carries TRBV5-1 and TRBJ2-1; 10 bases are a match to TRBD2. Trimming at V came to 4 bases and at J to 6 bases, leaving 10 bases not matched to a gene. The CDR3 is 16 residues long. The germline CDR1 and CDR2 sequences are SGHRS and YFSETQ. CDR3 sequence reads: CASSVSGRYGGNEQFF. CDR3 nucleotide sequence: TGCGCCAGCAGCGTTAGCGGGAGGTACGGAGGCAATGAGCAGTTCTTC.

This clonotype has at least ten counts. The rearrangement uses TRBV7-2 and TRBJ2-3; unclear D gene. V was pared by 1 base and J by 0 bases, with 5 bases between. CDR3 length equals 14 residues. CDR1 is SGHTA, CDR2 FQGNSA, per germline. The CDR3 region is CASSLVYSTDTQYF. CDR3 sequence (DNA): TGTGCCAGCAGCTTAGTCTATAGCACAGATACGCAGTATTTT.

The CDR3 sequence is CSVPTFLAPPNEQFF. The CDR3 DNA is TGCAGCGTTCCCACCTTTCTAGCGCCCCCAAATGAGCAGTTCTTC. The chain employs TRBV29-1 and TRBJ2-1; possible D gene TRBD2, 6 bases. The CDR3 sequence is 15 residues long. V lost 5 bases, J lost 7 bases, and 21 bases lay in between. Germline V lookup: CDR1 SQVTM, CDR2 ANQGSEA.

J is TRBJ2-7 and V is TRBV27; TRBD2 matches 9 bases. Trimming took 5 bases from V and 2 from J; bases not matched to a gene: 10. Germline values: CDR1 MNHEY, CDR2 SMNVEV (reference sequence). The CDR3 spans 16 residues. The CDR3 coding sequence is TGTGCCAGCAGTCCCAATAGCGGGAGACCCACCTACGAGCAGTACGTC. Translated: CASSPNSGRPTYEQYV.

The genes are TRBV28 and TRBJ1-1; the D is unclear. V lost 6 bases to trimming and J lost 9 bases, with 20 bases between them. Germline assignment: CDR1 MDHEN and CDR2 SYDVKM. This CDR3 is built from 14 residues. In DNA, the CDR3 is TGTGCCAGCAGCCCTAATACCCGGCGGGGTAAAGCTTTCTTT. Encoded protein: CASSPNTRRGKAFF.

This clonotype turned up a few times. This chain links TRBV28 with TRBJ1-1; D perhaps matches TRBD1 (6 bases). CDR1 is MDHEN and CDR2 is SYDVKM in the germline V gene. The V end was cut by 3 bases, the J end by 0 bases, with 11 bases between. The CDR3 sequence is 15 residues long. CDR3 nucleotide sequence: TGTGCCAGCAGTTTGAAAGGGGGGATGAACACTGAAGCTTTCTTT. Translated, it gives CASSLKGGMNTEAFF.

The chain has TRBV9 and TRBJ1-5; D unclear. The germline V gene encodes CDR1 SGDLS and CDR2 YYNGEE. The CDR3 has 13 amino acids. V was cut by 4 bases and J by 4 bases, with 9 bases left in between. Here the CDR3 reads CASSFDGNQPQHF. The CDR3 DNA follows: TGTGCCAGCAGCTTTGACGGTAATCAGCCCCAGCATTTT.

This clonotype was detected a few times. This sequence joins TRBV6-2 or TRBV6-3 and TRBJ2-7; no reliable D call. V was shortened by 0 bases and J by 7 bases, with 16 bases between the two germline ends. CDR3 length: 15 amino acids. Germline CDR1 and CDR2: MNHEY and SVGEGT. The CDR3 region has the DNA TGTGCCAGCAGTTACTCTGAGGTACCCTCTGGAGAGCAGTACGTC. As protein: CASSYSEVPSGEQYV.

The chain is built from TRBV7-8 and TRBJ2-7; 10 positions match TRBD2. From germline, CDR1 is SGHVS and CDR2 FQNEAQ. There are 16 residues in the CDR3. V trimming: 1 base; J trimming: 3 bases; junction bases outside the gene matches: 6. This CDR3 reads CASSLVSSGGFYEQYF. The CDR3 bases are TGTGCCAGCAGCTTAGTTTCTAGCGGGGGATTCTACGAGCAGTACTTC.

This rearrangement joins TRBV11-2 to TRBJ1-2, with D unclear. The CDR3 spans 18 residues. The V gene's germline CDR1 is SGHAT and CDR2 FQNNGV. Trimming stripped 1 base from V and 5 bases from J, with 23 bases between. The CDR3 region is CASSLVPGSVAEEYGYTF. For the CDR3, the DNA is TGTGCCAGCAGCTTAGTTCCCGGTTCAGTGGCGGAAGAATATGGCTACACCTTC.

The sample holds a few counts of this clonotype. This chain joins TRBV6-1 and TRBJ2-5, with D uncertain. V shed 6 bases and J shed 5 bases, with 13 bases lying between them. The CDR3 spans 13 residues. The germline V gene encodes CDR1 MNHNS and CDR2 SASEGT. In DNA form, the CDR3 reads TGTGCCAGCAGCGAAAATCCCCATGAGACCCAGTACTTC. Its translation is CASSENPHETQYF.

This clonotype showed up just a few times. V usage is TRBV7-9 and J usage is TRBJ2-1; no clear D gene. CDR3 size: 12 residues. Trimming took off 3 bases at V and 10 bases at J, with 10 bases between the two ends. CDR1 and CDR2 (germline): SEHNR, FQNEAQ (reference sequence). CDR3 region: CASSFFWGEQFF. The CDR3 bases are TGTGCCAGCAGCTTCTTCTGGGGAGAGCAGTTCTTC.

In this sample, this clonotype turned up a few times. This rearrangement joins TRBV5-1 to TRBJ1-1; TRBD1 agrees at 8 bases. There are 15 residues in the CDR3. Germline V gene sequence: CDR1 SGHRS, CDR2 YFSETQ. V lost 2 bases to trimming and J lost 0 bases; unmatched junction nucleotides: 3. CDR3 sequence (DNA): TGCGCCAGCAGCTTCAGGGGGCTTGTGAACACTGAAGCTTTCTTT. Translated, it gives CASSFRGLVNTEAFF.

This clonotype was seen a handful of times. The chain recombines TRBV5-1 with TRBJ2-1; 8 positions match TRBD2. The CDR3 is made up of 15 amino acids. Germline V CDR1 and CDR2: SGHRS, YFSETQ. V lost 4 bases and J lost 5; bases outside the gene matches: 8. The CDR3 nucleotides read TGCGCCAGCAGCCAATTAGCGGGACGGAACAATGAGCAGTTCTTC. Protein product: CASSQLAGRNNEQFF.

The rearrangement links TRBV6-1 to TRBJ1-1, with a tentative D call TRBD1 (5 bases). This CDR3 has 15 residues. CDR1 and CDR2 from the germline V gene are MNHNS and SASEGT. The ends were cut back, 6 bases at V and 2 bases at J, with 16 bases in the middle. The CDR3 DNA sequence: TGTGCCAGCAGACGAATCCAGGGTCGAAACACTGAAGCTTTCTTT. It is translated as CASRRIQGRNTEAFF.

The table lists this clonotype with many counts. The rearrangement links TRBV2 to TRBJ2-1, with 9 bases lining up with TRBD2. V shed 3 bases, J shed 0 bases, and the junction held 3 bases outside the gene matches. The CDR3 length is 16 residues. Germline loops: CDR1 SNHLY, CDR2 FYNNEI. The DNA for the CDR3 is TGTGCCAGCAGTGAGGAGGGACTAGCCTCCTACAATGAGCAGTTCTTC. It codes for CASSEEGLASYNEQFF.

A remark on this clonotype: A read error may be the cause here, since a much bigger clone is one base away. The chain combines TRBV6-2 or TRBV6-3 with TRBJ2-5; weak D call: TRBD2 (6 bases). The CDR3 length is 13 residues. Germline CDR1 and CDR2: MNHEY and SVGEGT. V lost 4 bases and J 1 base, leaving 7 bases between the germline ends. CDR3 amino acids: CASSWTIQETQYF. The CDR3 DNA sequence: TGTGCCAGCAGTTGGACTATCCAAGAGACCCAGTACTTC.

This clonotype was seen a handful of times. The rearrangement joins TRBV5-1 to TRBJ2-1; a weak D match, TRBD2 (5 bases). V dropped 2 bases and J dropped 4 bases, with 13 bases sitting between them. From germline, CDR1 is SGHRS and CDR2 YFSETQ. CDR3 length: 15 residues. Written as DNA, the CDR3 is TGCGCCAGCAGCTTTGGACTCCCCCCATACAATGAGCAGTTCTTC. It translates to CASSFGLPPYNEQFF.

This clonotype was observed many times. This chain connects TRBV5-6 to TRBJ2-7; D is possibly TRBD2 (5 bases). Germline V gene sequence: CDR1 SGHDT, CDR2 YYEEEE. This CDR3 region has 13 residues. Trimming removed 4 bases from V and 7 bases from J, with 15 bases in between. Here the CDR3 reads CASSPAGDWEQYV. Written as DNA, the CDR3 is TGTGCCAGCAGCCCGGCGGGTGATTGGGAGCAGTACGTC.

In this sample, this clonotype turned up many times. V gene TRBV5-1 combines with J gene TRBJ1-4; D not certain. The CDR3 loop spans 14 amino acids. V was trimmed by 2 bases and J by 5 bases, leaving 10 bases between them. Per germline, CDR1 SGHRS and CDR2 YFSETQ. The CDR3 protein is CASSLDGRNEKLFF. In DNA form, the CDR3 reads TGCGCCAGCAGCTTAGACGGTCGGAATGAAAAACTGTTTTTT.

The rearrangement joins TRBV6-2 or TRBV6-3 to TRBJ2-7; no clear D. Trimming removed 8 bases from V and 3 bases from J, with 26 bases in between. CDR3 length equals 17 residues. Germline CDR1 MNHEY, CDR2 SVGEGT. CDR3 coding DNA: TGTGCCAGCGTACGTCGAACTTGGACGCCACAAGTCTACGAGCAGTACTTC. It codes for CASVRRTWTPQVYEQYF.